These 27 T cell receptor beta chains came from one sample sequenced in a study of vaccination and CD4 T cells after COVID-19. Sequenced with the Oncomine TCR Beta short-read assay was DNA taken from cultured CD4+ T cells. MiXCR, run by TCRdb on the PCR reads, gives a single entry per CDR3 protein. The repertoire holds 20,000 to 25,000 distinct CDR3 sequences, with 60% as singletons. For these TCRs, the target antigens are not known. Treatment of the sample: roughly 11-day PBMC culture with coronavirus spike peptide pools or control peptides (ViraFEST assay). The specimen comprised CD4+ T cells from blood, cultured in vitro, sampled after SARS-CoV-2 vaccination. These receptors all come from a human donor who received a COVID-19 vaccine.

With regard to this clonotype: The DNA is omitted, as the CDR3 cannot be located on it reliably, and the CDR3 follows TCRdb's listing. The CDR3 region is CASSIRQISGANVLTFGAGYGYTF. This sequence joins TRBV7-9 and TRBJ1-2; the table's D call, TRBD1, has no DNA check behind it. Per the germline V gene, CDR1 is SEHNR and CDR2 is FQNEAQ (reference sequence). 24 amino acids form the CDR3, both terminal residues included.

Only a few counts were recorded for this clonotype. The chain is built from TRBV19 and TRBJ1-6, with D perhaps TRBD1 (5 bases). The CDR3 covers 14 residues. The germline V gene encodes CDR1 LNHDA and CDR2 SQIVND (reference sequence). Trimming pared 3 bases from V and 10 bases from J, leaving 13 bases between. DNA for the CDR3: TGTGCCAGTAGTATCGGTCAGGGAGAGTCACCCCTCCACTTT. Translation gives CASSIGQGESPLHF. Full variable domain (missing parts from reference TRBV19 and TRBJ1-6): DGGITQSPKYLFRKEGQNVTLSCEQNLNHDAMYWYRQDPGQGLRLIYYSQIVNDFQKGDIAEGYSVSREKKESFPLTVTSAQKNPTAFYLCASSIGQGESPLHFGNGTRLTVT.

The chain employs TRBV12-3 or TRBV12-4 and TRBJ1-5; 7 nucleotides line up with TRBD1. This CDR3 comprises 14 residues. J gave up 1 base and V 9 bases, and 6 bases lay outside the gene matches. CDR3 region: CASSQGTSNQPQHF. The CDR3 DNA reads as TGTGCCAGTTCACAGGGGACGAGCAATCAGCCCCAGCATTTT.

The V gene is TRBV24-1, the J gene TRBJ1-1; 10 bases map to TRBD1. Germline CDR1 reads KGHDR; CDR2 reads SFDVKD. The length of the CDR3 is 15 residues. The J segment lost 4 bases and the V segment lost 3 bases, leaving 4 bases of the junction unmatched. This CDR3 is CATSDERTGGTEAFF. CDR3 bases: TGTGCCACCAGTGATGAAAGGACAGGGGGCACTGAAGCTTTCTTT.

The rearrangement uses TRBV11-3 and TRBJ2-3, with D uncertain. V was trimmed by 2 bases and J by 6 bases, leaving 6 bases between them. Per the germline V gene, CDR1 is SGHNT and CDR2 is YENEEA. The CDR3 is 12 residues long. The CDR3 region is CASSLNEDTQYF. The CDR3, as DNA: TGTGCCAGCAGCTTAAACGAGGATACGCAGTATTTT.

The rearrangement links TRBV6-8 to TRBJ1-2; 7 bases line up with TRBD1. With V trimmed by 0 bases and J by 4 bases, 8 bases remained unmatched. Germline V gene lookup returns CDR1 MNHGY and CDR2 SAAAGT. The CDR3 length is 16 residues. CDR3 region: CASSYSQGNRLYGYTF. The CDR3, as DNA: TGTGCCAGCAGTTACTCACAGGGGAATAGGCTCTATGGCTACACCTTC.

CDR3 bases: TGTGCCAGCAGTGAAGCGGCCGGCAGGAACGTCTATGGCTACACCTTC. Amino acid sequence: CASSEAAGRNVYGYTF. V is TRBV6-1 and J is TRBJ1-2; unclear D gene. V gave up 0 bases and J gave up 4 bases, with 15 bases separating them. Per germline, CDR1 MNHNS and CDR2 SASEGT. This CDR3 has 16 residues.

Only a few counts were recorded for this clonotype. This rearrangement joins TRBV7-9 to TRBJ1-5; TRBD1 might be the D (6 bases). The CDR3 is 15 amino acids. With 5 bases removed from V and 4 bases from J, the gap between germline ends came to 15 bases. Per the germline V gene, CDR1 is SEHNR and CDR2 is FQNEAQ (reference sequence). The CDR3 DNA reads TGTGCCAGCAGCGGAACAGGGAAGTCGAATCAGCCCCAGCATTTT. It encodes CASSGTGKSNQPQHF.

The chain has TRBV5-8 and TRBJ2-7; D is unclear. From germline, CDR1 is SGHTS and CDR2 YDEGEE. The CDR3 covers 11 residues. V shed 2 bases and J shed 3 bases, with 3 bases lying between them. The CDR3 sequence: CASSLHYEQYF. CDR3 nucleotides: TGTGCCAGCAGCTTACACTACGAGCAGTACTTC.

This rearrangement joins TRBV30 to TRBJ2-3; D gene uncertain. The CDR3 spans 15 residues. Germline assignment: CDR1 GTSNPN and CDR2 SVGIG (reference sequence). The V end lost 0 bases, the J end lost 0 bases, and 10 bases lay between the germline ends. CDR3 sequence reads: CAWSVPRESTDTQYF. Here the CDR3 DNA reads TGTGCCTGGAGTGTACCTAGGGAAAGCACAGATACGCAGTATTTT.

The chain recombines TRBV12-3 or TRBV12-4 with TRBJ1-2; maybe TRBD1 (6 bases). Trimming shortened V by 2 bases and J by 4 bases, and 23 bases separated the two germline ends. This CDR3 has 18 amino acids. The CDR3 region has the DNA TGTGCCAGCAGTTTATTGGGGCGCGGGACAAGCAGTTCCTATGGCTACACCTTC. It specifies CASSLLGRGTSSSYGYTF.

This clonotype has just a few counts. The V call is TRBV7-6, the J call TRBJ2-3, with a possible D match to TRBD1 (6 bases). This CDR3 spans 14 amino acids. V lost 5 bases and J 1 base, leaving 10 bases between the germline ends. Germline V lookup: CDR1 SGHVS, CDR2 FNYEAQ. CDR3 sequence reads: CASSRRQGTDTQYF. CDR3 DNA sequence: TGTGCCAGCAGCCGCAGACAGGGCACAGATACGCAGTATTTT. Full variable domain (outside the CDR3, taken from reference TRBV7-6 and TRBJ2-3): GAGVSQSPRYKVTKRGQDVALRCDPISGHVSLYWYRQALGQGPEFLTYFNYEAQQDKSGLPNDRFSAERPEGSISTLTIQRTEQRDSAMYRCASSRRQGTDTQYFGPGTRLTVL.

CDR3 amino acids: CASSQGVSPLHF. In DNA, the CDR3 is TGCGCCAGCAGCCAAGGGGTTTCACCCCTCCACTTT. This sequence joins TRBV4-1 and TRBJ1-6; no reliable D call. In germline, CDR1 is MGHRA, CDR2 YSYEKL. The CDR3 contains 12 residues. Trimming pared 1 base from V and 9 bases from J, leaving 4 bases between.

This clonotype was counted a single time. The chain carries TRBV7-7 and TRBJ2-7; 7 bases match TRBD1. This CDR3 has 13 residues. The junction had 3 bases not matched to a gene; V was cut back by 0 bases and J by 7 bases. The germline gives CDR1 SSHAT, CDR2 FNYEAQ (reference sequence). The chain's CDR3 is CASSLAAGGEQYF. The CDR3 DNA reads TGTGCCAGCAGCTTAGCGGCAGGGGGTGAGCAGTACTTC.

V and J are TRBV20-1 and TRBJ2-2; D uncertain. CDR1 and CDR2 from the germline V gene are DFQATT and SNEGSKA (reference sequence). This CDR3 is 14 amino acids long. V lost 3 bases to trimming and J lost 2 bases, with 10 bases between them. CDR3 sequence: CSARADLNTGELFF. CDR3 in DNA: TGCAGTGCTAGGGCCGACTTAAACACCGGGGAGCTGTTTTTT.

The chain links TRBV7-9 to TRBJ1-3; D possibly corresponds to TRBD1 (5 bases). Germline V gene data show CDR1 as SEHNR and CDR2 as FQNEAQ (reference sequence). The CDR3 is 17 residues long. V was clipped by 4 bases and J by 0 bases, with 16 bases between them. This chain's CDR3 is CASSSTFRASSGNTIYF. The DNA of the CDR3 is TGTGCCAGCAGCTCCACTTTCAGGGCATCCTCTGGAAACACCATATATTTT.

The genes are TRBV19 and TRBJ1-1; tentatively, D is TRBD1 (5 bases). V shed 1 base and J shed 5 bases, with 11 bases lying between them. This CDR3 is built from 14 residues. CDR1 is LNHDA and CDR2 is SQIVND in the germline V gene (reference sequence). The chain's CDR3 is CASSIVGVGTEAFF. The CDR3, as DNA: TGTGCCAGTAGTATAGTAGGGGTTGGGACTGAAGCTTTCTTT.

The V call is TRBV7-8, the J call TRBJ1-4; 8 bases are shared with TRBD1. Germline CDR1 SGHVS, CDR2 FQNEAQ. V shed 5 bases and J 4 bases; nucleotides not matched to a gene: 12. The CDR3 covers 17 residues. CDR3 sequence reads: CASSLHGQGANNEKLFF. In DNA form, the CDR3 reads TGTGCCAGCAGCCTCCACGGTCAGGGGGCTAATAATGAAAAACTGTTTTTT.

The chain employs TRBV6-1 and TRBJ1-2, with 9 bases aligning to TRBD1. V trimming: 8 bases; J trimming: 4 bases; junction bases outside the gene matches: 11. CDR3 length: 15 amino acids. Germline CDR1 is MNHNS and CDR2 is SASEGT. DNA of the CDR3: TGTGCCAGCGGGACAGGGCCGACGAGCGGCTATGGCTACACCTTC. Protein product: CASGTGPTSGYGYTF.

V usage is TRBV27 and J usage is TRBJ2-7; D is unresolved. Looked up from germline, CDR1 is MNHEY and CDR2 is SMNVEV (reference sequence). The CDR3 covers 13 residues. Trimming stripped 5 bases from V and 0 bases from J, with 8 bases between. CDR3 DNA: TGTGCCAGCAGTCCCCAGAACTCCTACGAGCAGTACTTC. Its translation: CASSPQNSYEQYF.

This clonotype was observed a handful of times. DNA of the CDR3: TGTGCCATCACCCCCTCGGGACAAGATGGCTACACCTTC. It codes for CAITPSGQDGYTF. V usage is TRBV7-9 and J usage is TRBJ1-2; D might be TRBD1 (6 bases). The germline V gene has CDR1 SEHNR and CDR2 FQNEAQ (reference sequence). The V gene lost 10 bases and the J gene lost 6 bases, with 18 bases spanning the gap. The CDR3 sequence is 13 residues long.

J is TRBJ1-5 and V is TRBV19; maybe TRBD1 (5 bases). Trimming pared 6 bases from V and 1 base from J, leaving 7 bases between. The germline V gene encodes CDR1 LNHDA and CDR2 SQIVND (reference sequence). The CDR3 totals 13 residues. CDR3 nucleotide sequence: TGTGCCAGTAGCGAGGGGAGCAATCAGCCCCAGCATTTT. Translation gives CASSEGSNQPQHF.

This clonotype turned up a few times. The rearrangement uses TRBV24-1 and TRBJ1-1; no reliable D call. Per the germline V gene, CDR1 is KGHDR and CDR2 is SFDVKD. V was trimmed by 4 bases and J by 11 bases, leaving 13 bases between them. The CDR3 has 12 residues. The CDR3 bases are TGTGCCACCAGTGACCCTCACACGCCGGCTTTCTTT. Translation gives CATSDPHTPAFF.

The chain combines TRBV5-1 with TRBJ1-1; 9 nucleotides line up with TRBD1. The CDR3 is made up of 15 amino acids. Losses at the gene ends were 3 bases for V and 6 bases for J; bases not matched to a gene: 9. Germline CDR1 reads SGHRS; CDR2 reads YFSETQ. The CDR3 is CASSWGRTGDAEAFF. CDR3 coding DNA: TGCGCCAGCAGCTGGGGGCGGACAGGGGACGCTGAAGCTTTCTTT.

The rearrangement uses TRBV30 and TRBJ1-1; D not certain. This CDR3 is built from 15 residues. Trimming removed 4 bases at V and 0 bases at J, with 15 bases between. Germline-derived CDR1 and CDR2 are GTSNPN and SVGIG (reference sequence). Written as DNA, the CDR3 is TGTGCCTGGACTTCAGGCAGGAGGCTGAACACTGAAGCTTTCTTT. As protein: CAWTSGRRLNTEAFF.

V gene TRBV7-9 combines with J gene TRBJ1-3, with D hard to call. Trimming removed 5 bases at V and 2 bases at J, with 7 bases between. The germline V gene encodes CDR1 SEHNR and CDR2 FQNEAQ (reference sequence). The CDR3 runs to 13 residues. The CDR3 DNA reads TGTGCCAGCAGCGCCACAGCTGGAAACACCATATATTTT. The encoded protein is CASSATAGNTIYF. The whole variable domain, filled in from reference TRBV7-9 and TRBJ1-3, reads DTGVSQNPRHKITKRGQNVTFRCDPISEHNRLYWYRQTLGQGPEFLTYFQNEAQLEKSRLLSDRFSAERPKGSFSTLEIQRTEQGDSAMYLCASSATAGNTIYFGEGSWLTVV.

This clonotype turned up a few times. The J gene is TRBJ1-1, the V gene TRBV27; D is ambiguous. The CDR3 is 14 amino acids. CDR1 and CDR2 from the germline V gene are MNHEY and SMNVEV (reference sequence). Trimming shortened V by 2 bases and J by 4 bases, and 11 bases separated the two germline ends. CDR3 loop: CASSLISIGTEAFF. The CDR3 DNA follows: TGTGCCAGCAGTTTAATTAGTATCGGCACTGAAGCTTTCTTT.